This TCR beta chain was identified in a study of a mutant IDH1 vaccine in newly diagnosed glioma. Study context: A roughly 60% male, approximately 38% female split and a mean age of 40.4 years characterized treated patients. Earlier treatment was radiotherapy, temozolomide, or both, with most getting both. General observations from the study: Whatever changes occurred in top peripheral T cell clonotypes seemed unrelated to pseudoprogression.

CDR3 size: 14 residues. CDR1 is MNHEY, CDR2 SMNVEV, per germline (reference sequence). V gave up 6 bases and J gave up 1 base, with 12 bases separating them. A word on this clone: Its antigen remains unidentified.

Documented time point: baseline, week 1 (first vaccination visit). Described treatment: pre-vaccination baseline after standard-of-care therapy. Libraries were prepared by immunoSEQ multiplex PCR; TCRdb keeps only in-frame clonotypes and omits some of them. The sample yields about 30,000 clones, more than 65% seen once. The sequenced sample was PBMCs, obtained from a glioma patient treated with radiotherapy, temozolomide or both. The J gene is TRBJ1-1, the V gene TRBV27; the D gene is possibly TRBD1 (6 bases). The sequence came from a man aged 25 to 45 with glioma. The CDR3 region has the DNA TGTGCCAGCAGGGGGGCAGGGACGAACACTGAAGCTTTCTTT. This translates into CASRGAGTNTEAFF.